The 16 T cell receptor beta chains in this list originate from one sample, sequenced in a study of T cell clonality in common variable immunodeficiency. Clones were sequenced by immunoSEQ multiplex PCR, and TCRdb holds only the in-frame ones, with some missing. This sample carries tens of thousands of clones and no singletons, and around 0.8% goes to the top ten. The specimen was peripheral blood mononuclear cells. The receptors come from a person between 18 and 75 years old in good health.

This clone was seen many times. The CDR3 region is CASSLSREAGELFF. The CDR3 bases that were read are TGTGCCAGCAGCTTATCGCGGGAGGCCGGGGAG. The chain combines TRBV7-9 with TRBJ2-2, with 8 nucleotides matching TRBD2. The read gets to within 3 residues of the CDR3 end, and the germline J gene fills in the rest. The CDR3 sequence is 14 residues long. Germline V CDR1 and CDR2: SEHNR, FQNEAQ (reference sequence). The ends lost 2 bases at V and 6 bases at J; junction bases unmatched: 2.

This clone was counted ten times or more. The read halts 3 residues ahead of the CDR3 end, with the missing end drawn from the germline J gene. The chain combines TRBV20-1 with TRBJ2-7, with a possible D match to TRBD1 (5 bases). Germline CDR1 reads DFQATT; CDR2 reads SNEGSKA (reference sequence). The CDR3 contains 12 residues. V dropped 4 bases and J dropped 2 bases, with 9 bases sitting between them. CDR3 DNA, as far as it was read: TGCAGTGCTACCGTGACAGCCTACGAG. As protein: CSATVTAYE. In full, the CDR3 reads CSATVTAYEQYF.

In the case of this clone: The missing CDR3 end, 3 residues past where the read stops, is filled in from the germline J gene. This chain uses TRBV7-2 with TRBJ2-3, with D uncertain. V lost 2 bases to trimming and J lost 0 bases, with 6 bases between them. CDR3 length: 14 residues. Germline V gene lookup returns CDR1 SGHTA and CDR2 FQGNSA. The CDR3 bases that were read are TGTGCCAGCAGCTTATCCAGGAGCACAGATACG. This translates into CASSLSRSTDT. The CDR3 in full is CASSLSRSTDTQYF. Using reference TRBV7-2 and TRBJ2-3 for the parts outside the CDR3, the full variable domain is GAGVSQSPSNKVTEKGKDVELRCDPISGHTALYWYRQSLGQGLEFLIYFQGNSAPDKSGLPSDRFSAERTGGSVSTLTIQRTQQEDSAVYLCASSLSRSTDTQYFGPGTRLTVL.

This clone was recorded at least ten times. The read ends 3 residues early relative to the CDR3; the germline J gene fills the gap. The chain has TRBV20-1 and TRBJ1-2, with 8 bases aligning to TRBD1. The CDR3 is 14 residues long. The V gene's germline CDR1 is DFQATT and CDR2 SNEGSKA (reference sequence). The J segment lost 3 bases and the V segment lost 6 bases, leaving 9 bases of the junction unmatched. The CDR3 loop reads CSALTGQGYYGYTF. The DNA read from the CDR3 is TGCAGTGCCCTCACCGGACAGGGATACTATGGC.

This clone was observed many times. The read is 3 residues too short to cover the CDR3 end, so that end is filled in from the germline J gene. The gene calls are TRBV20-1 and TRBJ2-2; D not resolved. Germline CDR1 is DFQATT and CDR2 is SNEGSKA (reference sequence). Between the trimmed V and J ends, which lost 2 bases and 1 base, there was a span of 11 bases. The CDR3 totals 15 residues. Incomplete CDR3 DNA: TGCAGTGCTAGACGCCGGTTCATGAACACCGGGGAG. It specifies CSARRRFMNTGE. The full CDR3 sequence reads CSARRRFMNTGELFF.

This clone was counted at least ten times. The CDR3 extends 3 residues past the end of the read, so its final part is completed from the germline J gene. The chain links TRBV6-1 to TRBJ2-2; D gene unclear. Germline V gene data show CDR1 as MNHNS and CDR2 as SASEGT. V lost 0 bases to trimming and J lost 6 bases, with 5 bases between them. This CDR3 contains 13 residues. CDR3 bases read: TGTGCCAGCAGTGAAGCGAGCCCCGGGGAG. Translating gives CASSEASPGE. The full CDR3 protein is CASSEASPGELFF.

This clone was picked up many times. With the read ending 3 residues before the CDR3 end, the germline J gene is used to fill in that end. The rearrangement uses TRBV4-2 and TRBJ2-1; D is perhaps TRBD2 (6 bases). Germline V gene data show CDR1 as LGHNA and CDR2 as YNFKEQ. This CDR3 has 18 residues. V was cut by 4 bases and J by 4 bases, with 23 bases left in between. The CDR3 region is CASSLIVPAGGAYNEQFF. The sequenced part of the CDR3 DNA is TGTGCCAGCAGCCTTATCGTACCGGCTGGCGGGGCATACAATGAG.

This clone has a handful of counts. The CDR3 end lies 3 residues beyond the end of the read and is filled in from the germline J gene. The chain links TRBV7-9 to TRBJ1-1; 11 bases fit TRBD1. The germline gives CDR1 SEHNR, CDR2 FQNEAQ (reference sequence). The V gene end was trimmed by 5 bases and the J gene end by 4 bases; junction bases not matched to a gene: 3. This CDR3 region has 14 residues. The CDR3 region is CASSPGQGGTEAFF. The part of the CDR3 DNA that was read is TGTGCCAGCAGCCCGGGACAGGGGGGCACTGAA.

This clone was seen repeatedly, ten times or more. CDR3 region: CASSYTGGISNEQFF. The sequenced CDR3 bases are TGTGCCAGCAGTTACACAGGGGGCATTAGTAATGAG. The V and J genes are TRBV6-2 or TRBV6-3 and TRBJ2-1; 9 bases align to TRBD1. The read falls 3 residues short of the CDR3 end, and the missing part is taken from the germline J gene. This CDR3 is built from 15 residues. The V gene end was trimmed by 2 bases and the J gene end by 7 bases; junction bases not matched to a gene: 6. Germline-derived CDR1 and CDR2 are MNHEY and SVGEGT.

The table lists this clone with many counts. The sequenced CDR3 bases are TGTGCCAGTACCATACAGGGTCCGAGTCAGCCC. Protein product: CASTIQGPSQP. The complete CDR3 sequence is CASTIQGPSQPQHF. V and J are TRBV19 and TRBJ1-5; possibly TRBD1 for D (6 bases). From the germline J gene comes the end of the CDR3, since the read stops 3 residues before it. Trimming left V 7 bases short and J 6 bases short, with 16 bases between. CDR1 is LNHDA, CDR2 SQIVND, per germline (reference sequence). This CDR3 contains 14 residues.

The sample holds many counts of this clone. The read ends 3 residues early relative to the CDR3; the germline J gene fills the gap. V is TRBV6-1 and J is TRBJ2-5, with TRBD1 matching 9 bases. From germline, CDR1 is MNHNS and CDR2 SASEGT. Trimming at V came to 1 base and at J to 5 bases, leaving 8 bases not matched to a gene. CDR3 length equals 16 residues. This chain's CDR3 is CASSEVALTGGETQYF. CDR3 bases read: TGTGCCAGCAGTGAAGTAGCACTTACAGGGGGCGAGACC.

This clone was observed at least ten times. The CDR3 end is not reached by the read, which stops 3 residues before it; the germline J gene fills it in. V and J are TRBV12-3 or TRBV12-4 and TRBJ2-7, with D possibly being TRBD2 (6 bases). CDR3 length: 15 residues. V lost 5 bases and J 3 bases, leaving 17 bases between the germline ends. CDR3: CASSPTPGLLYEQYF. The sequenced CDR3 bases are TGTGCCAGCAGTCCCACCCCGGGACTCCTCTACGAG.

This clone was counted at least ten times. The read ends 3 residues early relative to the CDR3; the germline J gene fills the gap. The chain links TRBV7-3 to TRBJ2-2, with TRBD2 matching 10 bases. The V gene end was trimmed by 2 bases and the J gene end by 4 bases; junction bases not matched to a gene: 10. The CDR3 spans 18 residues. Germline V CDR1 and CDR2: SGHTA, FQGTGA. The part of the CDR3 DNA that was read is TGTGCCAGCAGCTTATCTAGCGGGAGAAGTATAGGCACCGGGGAG. This codes for CASSLSSGRSIGTGE. From start to end, the CDR3 is CASSLSSGRSIGTGELFF.

This clone appeared many times. The CDR3 extends 3 residues past the end of the read, so its final part is completed from the germline J gene. The chain links TRBV13 to TRBJ2-7, with D perhaps matching TRBD2 (6 bases). CDR3 length: 14 residues. V gave up 5 bases and J gave up 6 bases, with 17 bases separating them. The germline CDR1 and CDR2 sequences are PRHDT and FYEKMQ (reference sequence). The CDR3 DNA, read in part, is TGTGCCAGCAGCCGATGGGACTCCGTCGTCGAG. Translation: CASSRWDSVVE. The full-length CDR3 reads as CASSRWDSVVEQYF.

The table lists this clone with many counts. The read is 3 residues too short to cover the CDR3 end, so that end is filled in from the germline J gene. V usage is TRBV7-9 and J usage is TRBJ2-7, with 9 bases fitting TRBD1. V dropped 1 base and J dropped 6; count of bases not matched to a gene: 7. Germline values: CDR1 SEHNR, CDR2 FQNEAQ (reference sequence). CDR3 length: 15 amino acids. The CDR3 DNA, read in part, is TGTGCCAGCAGCTTAGTTGGGACAGGGTTTACCGAG. This sequence encodes CASSLVGTGFTE. The full CDR3 is CASSLVGTGFTEQYF.

Ten or more counts support this clone. With the read ending 3 residues before the CDR3 end, the germline J gene is used to fill in that end. J is TRBJ1-5 and V is TRBV29-1; TRBD1 might be the D (5 bases). CDR3 length: 16 amino acids. Germline CDR1 is SQVTM and CDR2 is ANQGSEA. The V and J ends lost 4 bases and 0 bases respectively, with 16 bases between them. The sequenced part of the CDR3 DNA is TGCAGCGTTGGGTTTGGCTCGGGGGTTAGCAATCAGCCC. Translating gives CSVGFGSGVSNQP. The full CDR3 is CSVGFGSGVSNQPQHF.